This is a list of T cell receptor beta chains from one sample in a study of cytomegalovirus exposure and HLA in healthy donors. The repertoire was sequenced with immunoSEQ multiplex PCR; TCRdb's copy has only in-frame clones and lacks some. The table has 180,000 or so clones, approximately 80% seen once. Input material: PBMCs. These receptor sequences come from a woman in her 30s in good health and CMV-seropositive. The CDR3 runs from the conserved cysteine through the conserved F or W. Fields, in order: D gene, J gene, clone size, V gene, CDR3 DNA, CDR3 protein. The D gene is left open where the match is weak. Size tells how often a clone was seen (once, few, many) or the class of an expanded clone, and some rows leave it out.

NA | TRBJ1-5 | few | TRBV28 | TGTGCCAGCAGTTCCGCGCTTCAGCCCCAGCATTTT | CASSSALQPQHF
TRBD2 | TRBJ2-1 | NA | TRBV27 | TGTGCCAGCAGCCCCACTAGCGGGAGGGCCGGGGACCGTTACAATGAGCAGTTCTTC | CASSPTSGRAGDRYNEQFF
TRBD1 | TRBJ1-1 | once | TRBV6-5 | TGTGCCAGCAGGCAGGGGACAGGGATTGAAGCTTTCTTT | CASRQGTGIEAFF
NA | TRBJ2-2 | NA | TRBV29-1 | TGCAGCGTCGGACACTCGAACACCGGGGAGCTGTTTTTT | CSVGHSNTGELFF
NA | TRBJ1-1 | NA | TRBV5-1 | TGCGCCAGCAGCTTGGGCGACATGAACACTGAAGCTTTCTTT | CASSLGDMNTEAFF
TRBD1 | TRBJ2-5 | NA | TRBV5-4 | TGTGCCAGCAGCTTGGGTTTACAGGGGGCGCAGGGGACCCAGTACTTC | CASSLGLQGAQGTQYF
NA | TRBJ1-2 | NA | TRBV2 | TGTGCCAGCAGTGAGGTGTCGGGTCACTATGGCTACACCTTC | CASSEVSGHYGYTF
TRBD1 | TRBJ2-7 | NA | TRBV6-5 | TGTGCCAGCCGAAGGGACAGCCACTACGAGCAGTACTTC | CASRRDSHYEQYF
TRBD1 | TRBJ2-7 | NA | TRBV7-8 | TGTGCCAGCACCACCCTATGGACAGGACCTTACGAGCAGTACTTC | CASTTLWTGPYEQYF
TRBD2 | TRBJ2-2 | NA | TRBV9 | TGTGCCAGCAGCCCGGCCCCAGCGGGAGTTCCCGGGGAGCTGTTTTTT | CASSPAPAGVPGELFF
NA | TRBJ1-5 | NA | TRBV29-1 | TGCAGCGTTCGGACGGGACTAAATCAGCCCCAGCATTTT | CSVRTGLNQPQHF
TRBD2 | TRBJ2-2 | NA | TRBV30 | TGTGCCTGGACCTGGGCGGGTAGCGGGAGGAACACCGGGGAGCTGTTTTTT | CAWTWAGSGRNTGELFF
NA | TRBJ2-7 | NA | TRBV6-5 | TGTGCCAGCTTGAGACAGGTTGGCGGCGAGCAGTACTTC | CASLRQVGGEQYF
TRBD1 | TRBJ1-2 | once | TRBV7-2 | TGTGCCAGCAGCTCCATGACAGGGGCTTTTGGCTACACCTTC | CASSSMTGAFGYTF
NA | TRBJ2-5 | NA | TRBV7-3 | TGTGCCAGCAGCTTATGGGCCTCCTCTGCACAAGAGACCCAGTACTTC | CASSLWASSAQETQYF
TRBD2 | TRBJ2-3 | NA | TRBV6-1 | TGTGCCAGCACCAGTCAGCGGGAGATGTCAGATACGCAGTATTTT | CASTSQREMSDTQYF
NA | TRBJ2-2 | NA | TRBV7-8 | TGTGCCAGCAGCTCAATAGGACTGGGTTTGGGCACCGGGGAGCTGTTTTTT | CASSSIGLGLGTGELFF
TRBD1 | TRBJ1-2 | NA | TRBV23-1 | TGCGCCAGCAGTCACCTCCTCGGACAGGGTGGGGGTTACACCTTC | CASSHLLGQGGGYTF
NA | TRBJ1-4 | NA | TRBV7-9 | TGTGCCAGCAGCTTACGGGGTACAGGGCATGAAAAACTGTTTTTT | CASSLRGTGHEKLFF
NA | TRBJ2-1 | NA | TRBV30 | TGTGCCTGGAAGCGGCTTAATGAGCAGTTCTTC | CAWKRLNEQFF
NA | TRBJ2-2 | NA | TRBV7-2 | TGTGCCAGCAGCTTGCAAGGGGGACTAAACACCGGGGAGCTGTTTTTT | CASSLQGGLNTGELFF
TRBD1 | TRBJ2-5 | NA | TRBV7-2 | TGTGCCAGCAGCTTGGGACAGGGAGCCGGTGGGACCCAGTACTTC | CASSLGQGAGGTQYF
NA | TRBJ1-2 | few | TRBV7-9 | TGTGCCAGCAGCTTCGGGGACTATGGCTACACCTTC | CASSFGDYGYTF
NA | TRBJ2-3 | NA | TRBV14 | TGTGCCAGCAGCCCAGTACAGGGCCATACGCAGTATTTT | CASSPVQGHTQYF
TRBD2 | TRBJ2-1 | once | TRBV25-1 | TGTGCCAGCAGTGAGGCGGGAGACGAGCAGTTCTTC | CASSEAGDEQFF
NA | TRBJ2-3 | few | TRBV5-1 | TGCGCCAGCAGCCAAGGACAAAGCACAGATACGCAGTATTTT | CASSQGQSTDTQYF
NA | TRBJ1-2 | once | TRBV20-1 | TGCAGTGCTCCCGACAGTGGCTACACCTTC | CSAPDSGYTF
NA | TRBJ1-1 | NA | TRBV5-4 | TGTGCCAGCAGCTTGAAAGACGGGATTGAAGCTTTCTTT | CASSLKDGIEAFF
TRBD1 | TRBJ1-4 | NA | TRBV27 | TGTGCCAGCAGTTTATCCCGGACAGGGGGAGGACGTGAAAAACTGTTTTTT | CASSLSRTGGGREKLFF
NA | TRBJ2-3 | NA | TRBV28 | TGTGCCAGCAGGCGGCAGACTGCCACAGATACGCAGTATTTT | CASRRQTATDTQYF
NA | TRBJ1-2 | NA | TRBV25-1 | TGTGCCAGCAGTGACCTAACCTCTAACTATGGCTACACCTTC | CASSDLTSNYGYTF